These 8 T cell receptor beta chains share one sample of origin, sequenced in a study of metastatic and nonmetastatic thyroid tumors. TCRdb ran MiXCR on the PCR reads. This table has roughly 89,000 clones, approximately 13% appearing once. The entire patient cohort was treatment-naive prior to thyroid surgery. Input material: tumor tissue. The receptors originated from a female donor with papillary thyroid cancer or a benign thyroid nodule (not recorded which). Some clones in this sample may be carry-over from other donors' samples.

Details on this clone: A junction boundary mismatches the germline segment, possibly from a read error. This chain links TRBV9 with TRBJ2-1, with TRBD2 identical over 10 bases. The CDR3 is made up of 16 amino acids. Germline V gene sequence: CDR1 SGDLS, CDR2 YYNGEE. The CDR3 DNA reads TGTGCCAGCAGCTCAAGACCGGGACTAGCGATAAATGAGCAGCTCTTC. As protein: CASSSRPGLAINEQLF. The full variable domain, completed using reference TRBV9 and TRBJ2-1, is DSGVTQTPKHLITATGQRVTLRCSPRSGDLSVYWYQQSLDQGLQFLIQYYNGEERAKGNILERFSAQQFPDLHSELNLSSLELGDSALYFCASSSRPGLAINEQLFGPGTRLTVL.

Note on this clone: Possible read error: a much larger clone is one base away. The CDR3 protein is CASSSGSAGSYEQYF. CDR3 coding DNA: TGTGCCAGTAGTAGCGGGAGTGCCGGGTCCTACGAGCAGTACTTC. The chain joins TRBV19 to TRBJ2-7; 7 bases are shared with TRBD2. The germline V gene has CDR1 LNHDA and CDR2 SQIVND (reference sequence). The V gene end was trimmed by 4 bases and the J gene end by 1 base; junction bases not matched to a gene: 7. The CDR3 runs to 15 residues.

As concerns this clone: With a much larger clone just one base away, this may be a read error. V and J are TRBV5-4 and TRBJ2-7; no reliable D call. Per germline, CDR1 SGHNT and CDR2 YYREEE (reference sequence). The CDR3 is made up of 12 amino acids. CDR3 sequence (DNA): TGTGACAGCAGCTTGGCTGTGGGCGAGCAGTACTTC. This translates into CDSSLAVGEQYF.

This clone was detected many times. V usage is TRBV11-2 and J usage is TRBJ2-7; the D call may be TRBD1 or TRBD2 (5 bases each). CDR3 length: 16 residues. Trimming pared 2 bases from V and 4 bases from J, leaving 18 bases between. Germline V lookup: CDR1 SGHAT, CDR2 FQNNGV. CDR3 loop: CASSLRRIEGQYEQYF. CDR3 bases: TGTGCCAGCAGCTTAAGGAGGATCGAGGGGCAATACGAGCAGTACTTC.

This clone was seen ten or more times. The chain couples TRBV20-1 to TRBJ2-1, with 7 positions matching TRBD2. This CDR3 has 15 amino acids. Germline V CDR1 and CDR2: DFQATT, SNEGSKA (reference sequence). The V and J ends lost 5 bases and 1 base, in that order; junction bases with no gene match: 8. The CDR3 DNA sequence: TGCAGTGCTTCCAGGAACGGGGGGTCCTACAATGAGCAGTTCTTC. As protein: CSASRNGGSYNEQFF.

Ten or more counts support this clone. The rearrangement joins TRBV29-1 to TRBJ1-2, with TRBD1 as a possible D gene (6 bases). In germline, CDR1 is SQVTM, CDR2 ANQGSEA. The CDR3 extends over 12 amino acids. V dropped 4 bases and J dropped 3 bases, with 9 bases sitting between them. The CDR3 protein is CSVAGVDYGYTF. In DNA, the CDR3 is TGCAGCGTTGCAGGGGTGGACTATGGCTACACCTTC.

Many counts were recorded for this clone. The rearrangement uses TRBV10-3 and TRBJ2-7; 8 bases are a match to TRBD2. J gave up 2 bases and V 0 bases, and 6 bases lay outside the gene matches. From germline, CDR1 is ENHRY and CDR2 SYGVKD. This CDR3 contains 16 residues. The CDR3 bases are TGTGCCATCAGTGAGTCTGTCCTAGCGGGCACCTACGAGCAGTACTTC. As protein: CAISESVLAGTYEQYF.

This clone has a count of ten or more. The chain recombines TRBV29-1 with TRBJ2-7; D is possibly TRBD1 or TRBD2 (5 bases each). Germline assignment: CDR1 SQVTM and CDR2 ANQGSEA. CDR3 length: 13 residues. The V and J ends lost 3 bases and 7 bases respectively, with 16 bases between them. Here the CDR3 DNA reads TGCAGCGTTGAGGGGGTAACCTTACGGGAGCAGTACTTC. Its translation is CSVEGVTLREQYF.